One and the same sample provided the 29 T cell receptor beta chains below, sequenced in a study of shared T cell receptors in the human thymus. Repertoires were generated with immunoSEQ multiplex PCR, while TCRdb's copy carries only in-frame clones and drops some. The sample records about 660,000 clones, 88% being singletons. These same records also appear under a second study, on human thymus T cells.

Material: thymocytes. These receptors were collected from a boy younger than two with a congenital heart defect.

This clone was counted a single time. This chain uses TRBV7-9 with TRBJ1-1, with no clear D. Germline loops: CDR1 SEHNR, CDR2 FQNEAQ (reference sequence). The CDR3 runs to 16 residues. V lost 7 bases, J lost 0 bases, and 18 bases lay in between. This chain's CDR3 is CASTRPGGTMNTEAFF. DNA of the CDR3: TGTGCCAGCACCCGACCCGGCGGAACTATGAACACTGAAGCTTTCTTT. Full variable domain (missing parts from reference TRBV7-9 and TRBJ1-1): DTGVSQNPRHKITKRGQNVTFRCDPISEHNRLYWYRQTLGQGPEFLTYFQNEAQLEKSRLLSDRFSAERPKGSFSTLEIQRTEQGDSAMYLCASTRPGGTMNTEAFFGQGTRLTVV.

V and J are TRBV25-1 and TRBJ2-2, with 10 bases matching TRBD1. V lost 4 bases to trimming and J lost 0 bases; unmatched junction nucleotides: 2. This CDR3 has 16 amino acids. CDR1 and CDR2 from the germline V gene are MGHDK and SYGVNS. The CDR3 bases are TGTGCCAGCAGTGGACAGGGGGCGTCGAACACCGGGGAGCTGTTTTTT. This encodes CASSGQGASNTGELFF.

This clone occurred once. V and J are TRBV9 and TRBJ2-4, with a weak D call TRBD2 (6 bases). This CDR3 region has 14 residues. Germline CDR1 reads SGDLS; CDR2 reads YYNGEE. V lost 3 bases and J lost 8, with 15 bases in between. DNA of the CDR3: TGTGCCAGCAGCGCCTACCCGGGGGTAGACATTCAGTACTTC. Translated: CASSAYPGVDIQYF.

The rearrangement joins TRBV7-6 to TRBJ2-2; TRBD1 matches 12 bases. V shed 3 bases and J 0 bases; nucleotides not matched to a gene: 8. CDR1 and CDR2 from the germline V gene are SGHVS and FNYEAQ. The CDR3 has 19 amino acids. The DNA of the CDR3 is TGTGCCAGCAGCTTGGGGGACAGGGGGCCGACACCGAACACCGGGGAGCTGTTTTTT. Its protein product is CASSLGDRGPTPNTGELFF. The whole variable domain, filled in from reference TRBV7-6 and TRBJ2-2, reads GAGVSQSPRYKVTKRGQDVALRCDPISGHVSLYWYRQALGQGPEFLTYFNYEAQQDKSGLPNDRFSAERPEGSISTLTIQRTEQRDSAMYRCASSLGDRGPTPNTGELFFGEGSRLTVL.

This clone was counted a single time. V and J are TRBV4-3 and TRBJ2-7; TRBD1 might be the D (5 bases). The V end was cut by 2 bases, the J end by 0 bases, with 8 bases between. The CDR3 length is 14 residues. Germline CDR1 reads LGHNA; CDR2 reads YSLEER. DNA of the CDR3: TGCGCCAGCAGCCAAACAGGAAGCTCCTACGAGCAGTACTTC. Protein product: CASSQTGSSYEQYF.

A few counts support this clone. The chain employs TRBV10-2 and TRBJ1-3; D remains unclear. This CDR3 has 12 amino acids. V was trimmed by 6 bases and J by 3 bases, leaving 6 bases between them. Germline values: CDR1 WSHSY, CDR2 SAAADI. The CDR3 region has the DNA TGCGCCAGCAGATCGGTTGGAAACACCATATATTTT. Translating gives CASRSVGNTIYF.

This sequence joins TRBV27 and TRBJ2-1; 7 positions match TRBD2. The CDR3 sequence is 18 residues long. Unmatched junction bases numbered 14, after V lost 2 bases and J lost 4 bases. The germline gives CDR1 MNHEY, CDR2 SMNVEV (reference sequence). Here the CDR3 DNA reads TGTGCCAGCAGTTTAGAAGGCCTCGAGGGAGGGATTTACAATGAGCAGTTCTTC. It yields the protein CASSLEGLEGGIYNEQFF.

The chain is built from TRBV4-3 and TRBJ1-2, with 7 bases matching TRBD1. This CDR3 is 14 amino acids long. CDR1 and CDR2 (germline): LGHNA, YSLEER. V was pared by 3 bases and J by 3 bases, with 4 bases of the junction left unmatched. CDR3 amino acids: CASSQFDRDYGYTF. For the CDR3, the DNA is TGCGCCAGCAGCCAGTTCGACAGGGACTATGGCTACACCTTC.

This clone was seen only a few times. This chain connects TRBV28 to TRBJ1-1; tentatively, D is TRBD1 (5 bases). CDR3 length equals 13 residues. V lost 5 bases and J 6 bases, leaving 13 bases between the germline ends. Germline V CDR1 and CDR2: MDHEN, SYDVKM. CDR3 sequence: CASSRQGCPEAFF. As DNA, the CDR3 is TGTGCCAGCAGTCGTCAGGGTTGTCCTGAAGCTTTCTTT.

This chain joins TRBV30 and TRBJ2-2, with 11 nucleotides matching TRBD2. The CDR3 consists of 16 residues. Germline CDR1 reads GTSNPN; CDR2 reads SVGIG (reference sequence). V was pared by 3 bases and J by 6 bases, with 9 bases of the junction left unmatched. CDR3 sequence: CAWRQTSGSSAGELFF. CDR3 DNA sequence: TGTGCCTGGAGACAAACTAGCGGGAGTAGCGCCGGGGAGCTGTTTTTT.

This clone was found once. V gene TRBV10-3 combines with J gene TRBJ2-7; TRBD1 matches at 8 bases. Germline trimming cut 3 bases from V and 6 bases from J; bases unmatched to any gene: 13. Germline V CDR1 and CDR2: ENHRY, SYGVKD. This CDR3 has 16 amino acids. The CDR3 DNA is TGTGCCATCAGTGAAGGCGGGCAGGGGGCGCCCTCCGAGCAGTACTTC. Translating gives CAISEGGQGAPSEQYF.

This clone was observed once. The chain combines TRBV4-3 with TRBJ2-1; 11 positions agree with TRBD2. Germline V gene sequence: CDR1 LGHNA, CDR2 YSLEER. The CDR3 has 13 residues. Unmatched junction bases numbered 8, after V lost 3 bases and J lost 16 bases. The CDR3 reads CASSHSRGLADFF. In DNA form, the CDR3 reads TGCGCCAGCAGCCATAGCCGGGGACTAGCGGACTTCTTC.

This clone has just one count. V is TRBV29-1 and J is TRBJ2-3; D perhaps matches TRBD1 (6 bases). The CDR3 has 13 amino acids. V lost 4 bases and J 2 bases, leaving 10 bases between the germline ends. Per the germline V gene, CDR1 is SQVTM and CDR2 is ANQGSEA. The CDR3 loop reads CSVVGGDTDTQYF. The CDR3 DNA reads as TGCAGCGTTGTAGGGGGAGACACAGATACGCAGTATTTT.

This clone showed up just a few times. Here the CDR3 reads CASSQDWTSRSYEQYF. The DNA for the CDR3 is TGTGCCAGCAGCCAAGATTGGACTAGCCGATCCTACGAGCAGTACTTC. V usage is TRBV4-2 and J usage is TRBJ2-7, with 8 bases fitting TRBD2. The CDR3 has 16 amino acids. Per germline, CDR1 LGHNA and CDR2 YNFKEQ. Trimming removed 0 bases from V and 1 base from J; junction bases left unmatched: 5.

The chain joins TRBV9 to TRBJ2-2, with D hard to call. The germline CDR1 and CDR2 sequences are SGDLS and YYNGEE. The CDR3 covers 14 residues. V lost 0 bases, J lost 2 bases, and 5 bases lay in between. As DNA, the CDR3 is TGTGCCAGCAGCGTAGGACAAAACACCGGGGAGCTGTTTTTT. Protein: CASSVGQNTGELFF. Filled out from reference TRBV9 and TRBJ2-2, the complete variable domain reads DSGVTQTPKHLITATGQRVTLRCSPRSGDLSVYWYQQSLDQGLQFLIQYYNGEERAKGNILERFSAQQFPDLHSELNLSSLELGDSALYFCASSVGQNTGELFFGEGSRLTVL.

This chain uses TRBV28 with TRBJ1-1; possibly TRBD1 for D (5 bases). Germline lookup yields CDR1 MDHEN and CDR2 SYDVKM. Deletions cut 7 bases from V and 5 bases from J, with 17 bases between. The CDR3 is 14 residues long. The CDR3 DNA sequence: TGTGCCAGCACTCAGGGCCAGGGTGGGACTGAAGCTTTCTTT. Translation: CASTQGQGGTEAFF. Combining the CDR3 with reference TRBV28 and TRBJ1-1 gives the whole variable domain DVKVTQSSRYLVKRTGEKVFLECVQDMDHENMFWYRQDPGLGLRLIYFSYDVKMKEKGDIPEGYSVSREKKERFSLILESASTNQTSMYLCASTQGQGGTEAFFGQGTRLTVV.

The chain couples TRBV7-2 to TRBJ1-3; D ambiguous. The ends were cut back, 2 bases at V and 2 bases at J, with 7 bases in the middle. Germline lookup yields CDR1 SGHTA and CDR2 FQGNSA. The CDR3 consists of 14 residues. CDR3 protein: CASSLISAGNTIYF. CDR3 DNA: TGTGCCAGCAGCTTAATTTCTGCTGGAAACACCATATATTTT. The entire variable domain, with the rest obtained from reference TRBV7-2 and TRBJ1-3, is as follows: GAGVSQSPSNKVTEKGKDVELRCDPISGHTALYWYRQSLGQGLEFLIYFQGNSAPDKSGLPSDRFSAERTGGSVSTLTIQRTQQEDSAVYLCASSLISAGNTIYFGEGSWLTVV.

This clone has a single count. The rearrangement links TRBV7-9 to TRBJ2-5; 13 bases fit TRBD2. Germline values: CDR1 SEHNR, CDR2 FQNEAQ (reference sequence). V was pared by 1 base and J by 5 bases, with 4 bases of the junction left unmatched. There are 16 residues in the CDR3. DNA of the CDR3: TGTGCCAGCAGCTTAGGGACTAGCGGGAGCGGGGAGACCCAGTACTTC. Amino acid sequence: CASSLGTSGSGETQYF.

This rearrangement joins TRBV30 to TRBJ2-6, with 9 nucleotides matching TRBD1. CDR1 is GTSNPN and CDR2 is SVGIG in the germline V gene (reference sequence). J was trimmed by 1 base and V by 0 bases; bases with no gene match: 7. The CDR3 extends over 18 amino acids. CDR3 region: CAWSVRDREGSGANVLTF. The CDR3 nucleotides are TGTGCCTGGAGTGTAAGGGACAGGGAGGGTTCTGGGGCCAACGTCCTGACTTTC.

The chain carries TRBV15 and TRBJ2-2; D may be TRBD2 (5 bases). Germline V lookup: CDR1 LNHNV, CDR2 YYDKDF (reference sequence). Trimming took off 5 bases at V and 3 bases at J, with 10 bases between the two ends. CDR3 length: 14 residues. DNA for the CDR3: TGTGCCACCAGCTGGATGGGAGACACCGGGGAGCTGTTTTTT. Translation: CATSWMGDTGELFF.

Points on this clone: This specimen includes other DNA sequences encoding the same CDR3. The CDR3 coding sequence is TGTGCCAGCAGTTTATCTGGCAGCACAGATACGCAGTATTTT. Residues: CASSLSGSTDTQYF. The chain couples TRBV27 to TRBJ2-3, with unresolved D. Germline loops: CDR1 MNHEY, CDR2 SMNVEV (reference sequence). V was clipped by 0 bases and J by 0 bases, with 4 bases between them. The CDR3 covers 14 residues.

The V and J genes are TRBV28 and TRBJ2-7, with TRBD2 as a possible D gene (5 bases). This CDR3 has 12 residues. Trimming shortened V by 3 bases and J by 3 bases, and 6 bases separated the two germline ends. Germline V gives CDR1 MDHEN, CDR2 SYDVKM. This CDR3 reads CASSFAGYEQYF. CDR3 DNA sequence: TGTGCCAGCAGTTTTGCGGGCTACGAGCAGTACTTC.

The chain employs TRBV5-1 and TRBJ2-1, with D tentatively TRBD2 (5 bases). V shed 2 bases and J shed 7 bases, with 16 bases lying between them. CDR3 length: 15 residues. Germline V CDR1 and CDR2: SGHRS, YFSETQ. CDR3 in DNA: TGCGCCAGCAGCTTATCTAGCCCGAGAGGGAATGAGCAGTTCTTC. This translates into CASSLSSPRGNEQFF.

The chain employs TRBV11-2 and TRBJ2-2, with a weak D call TRBD2 (5 bases). Trimming removed 2 bases from V and 1 base from J, with 14 bases in between. Germline V gene sequence: CDR1 SGHAT, CDR2 FQNNGV. This CDR3 is 17 amino acids long. The CDR3 sequence is CASSLYDGGLNTGELFF. The CDR3 nucleotides read TGTGCCAGCAGCTTATACGATGGCGGGCTGAACACCGGGGAGCTGTTTTTT.

The chain uses TRBV2 and TRBJ2-5, with D perhaps TRBD2 (5 bases). The V gene lost 0 bases and the J gene lost 1 base, with 9 bases spanning the gap. Looked up from germline, CDR1 is SNHLY and CDR2 is FYNNEI. CDR3 size: 15 residues. The CDR3 loop is CASSEASRVQETQYF. CDR3 DNA sequence: TGTGCCAGCAGTGAAGCGTCGCGGGTCCAAGAGACCCAGTACTTC. The full variable domain, rest sourced from reference TRBV2 and TRBJ2-5, is EPEVTQTPSHQVTQMGQEVILRCVPISNHLYFYWYRQILGQKVEFLVSFYNNEISEKSEIFDDQFSVERPDGSNFTLKIRSTKLEDSAMYFCASSEASRVQETQYFGPGTRLLVL.

V usage is TRBV6-1 and J usage is TRBJ2-2; 10 bases agree with TRBD1. V lost 1 base to trimming and J lost 5 bases; unmatched junction nucleotides: 7. There are 17 residues in the CDR3. CDR1 and CDR2 from the germline V gene are MNHNS and SASEGT. Here the CDR3 DNA reads TGTGCCAGCAGTGAAGGGGACAGGGGCGCAGGGACCGGGGAGCTGTTTTTT. This translates into CASSEGDRGAGTGELFF.

This chain joins TRBV11-2 and TRBJ1-2; D gene unclear. V dropped 0 bases and J dropped 8 bases, with 16 bases sitting between them. The length of the CDR3 is 15 residues. Germline loops: CDR1 SGHAT, CDR2 FQNNGV. The CDR3 reads CASSLEGNNLRGYTF. In DNA form, the CDR3 reads TGTGCCAGCAGCTTAGAGGGCAATAATCTGCGCGGCTACACCTTC.

The genes are TRBV7-4 and TRBJ2-1; D might be TRBD2 (6 bases). This CDR3 contains 14 residues. Trimming removed 1 base from V and 9 bases from J, with 13 bases in between. In germline, CDR1 is SGHVT, CDR2 SQSDAQ. The DNA of the CDR3 is TGTGCCAGCAGCTTAGATACCTCGGAGGGTGAGCAGTTCTTC. It codes for CASSLDTSEGEQFF.

The chain combines TRBV6-6 with TRBJ2-5; 10 nucleotides line up with TRBD1. The CDR3 covers 15 residues. V lost 2 bases and J lost 5; bases outside the gene matches: 5. Looked up from germline, CDR1 is MNHNY and CDR2 is SVGAGI (reference sequence). CDR3 region: CASSYRDRGRETQYF. The CDR3 coding sequence is TGTGCCAGCAGTTACCGTGACAGGGGGCGGGAGACCCAGTACTTC.